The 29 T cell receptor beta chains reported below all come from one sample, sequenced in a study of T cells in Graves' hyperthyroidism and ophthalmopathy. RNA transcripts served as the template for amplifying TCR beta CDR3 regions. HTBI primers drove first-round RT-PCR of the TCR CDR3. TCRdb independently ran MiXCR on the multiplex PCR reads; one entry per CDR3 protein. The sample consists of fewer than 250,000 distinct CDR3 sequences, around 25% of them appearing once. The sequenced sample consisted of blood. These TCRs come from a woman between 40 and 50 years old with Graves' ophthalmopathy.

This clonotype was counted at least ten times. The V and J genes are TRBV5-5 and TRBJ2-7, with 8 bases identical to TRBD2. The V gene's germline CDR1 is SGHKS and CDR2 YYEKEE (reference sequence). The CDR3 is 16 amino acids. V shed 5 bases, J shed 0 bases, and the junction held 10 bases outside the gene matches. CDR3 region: CASSEVPGLGSYEQYF. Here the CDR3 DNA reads TGTGCCAGCAGTGAGGTGCCGGGACTAGGCTCCTACGAGCAGTACTTC.

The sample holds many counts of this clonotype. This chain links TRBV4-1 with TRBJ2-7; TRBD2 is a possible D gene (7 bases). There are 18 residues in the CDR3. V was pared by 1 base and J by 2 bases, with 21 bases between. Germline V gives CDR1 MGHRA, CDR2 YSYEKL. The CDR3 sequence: CASSQGEGTPGLPYEQYF. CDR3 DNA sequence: TGCGCCAGCAGCCAAGGGGAGGGGACACCGGGACTCCCCTACGAGCAGTACTTC.

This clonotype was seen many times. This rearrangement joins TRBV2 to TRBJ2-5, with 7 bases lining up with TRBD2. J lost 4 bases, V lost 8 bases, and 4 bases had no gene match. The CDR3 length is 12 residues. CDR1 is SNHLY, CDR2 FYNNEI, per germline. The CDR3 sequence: CASGTTLETQYF. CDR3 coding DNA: TGTGCCAGCGGGACTACATTAGAGACCCAGTACTTC.

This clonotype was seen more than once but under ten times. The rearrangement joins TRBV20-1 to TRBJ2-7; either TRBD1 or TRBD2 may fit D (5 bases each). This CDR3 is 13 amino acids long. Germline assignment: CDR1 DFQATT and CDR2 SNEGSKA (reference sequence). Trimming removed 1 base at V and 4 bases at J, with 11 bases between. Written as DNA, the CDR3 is TGCAGTGCTAGAGGTTTCGAGGGGTACGAGCAGTACTTC. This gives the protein CSARGFEGYEQYF.

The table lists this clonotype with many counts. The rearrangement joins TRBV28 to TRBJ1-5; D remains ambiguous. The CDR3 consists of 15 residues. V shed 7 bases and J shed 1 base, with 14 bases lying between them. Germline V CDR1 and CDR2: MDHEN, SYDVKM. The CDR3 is CASTIQWESNQPQHF. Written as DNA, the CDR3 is TGTGCCAGCACCATCCAATGGGAAAGCAATCAGCCCCAGCATTTT.

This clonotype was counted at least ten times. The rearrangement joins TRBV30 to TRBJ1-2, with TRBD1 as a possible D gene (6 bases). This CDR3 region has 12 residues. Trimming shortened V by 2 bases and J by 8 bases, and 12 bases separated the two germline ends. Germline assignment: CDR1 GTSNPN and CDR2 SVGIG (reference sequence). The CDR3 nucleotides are TGTGCCTGGAGTTCAGGGGCGCAGGGCTACACCTTC. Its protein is CAWSSGAQGYTF.

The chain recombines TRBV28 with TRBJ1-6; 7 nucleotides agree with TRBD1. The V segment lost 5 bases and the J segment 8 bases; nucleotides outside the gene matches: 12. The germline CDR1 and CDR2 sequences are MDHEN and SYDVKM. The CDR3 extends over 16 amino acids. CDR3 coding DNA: TGTGCCAGCAGTCCCCCACCGACAGGGTTAGATTCACCCCTCCACTTT. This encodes CASSPPPTGLDSPLHF.

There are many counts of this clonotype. CDR3 in amino acids: CASSALAGATDTQYF. In DNA form, the CDR3 reads TGTGCCAGCAGCGCCCTAGCGGGAGCCACAGATACGCAGTATTTT. The chain links TRBV9 to TRBJ2-3; TRBD2 agrees at 10 bases. The V segment lost 3 bases and the J segment 2 bases; nucleotides outside the gene matches: 3. There are 15 residues in the CDR3. Germline loops: CDR1 SGDLS, CDR2 YYNGEE.

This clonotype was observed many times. The DNA for the CDR3 is TGTGCCAGCAGGGGACTGACTAGCTCCGGGGAGCTGTTTTTT. Residues: CASRGLTSSGELFF. The chain carries TRBV7-8 and TRBJ2-2; 7 nucleotides match TRBD2. The length of the CDR3 is 14 residues. V was clipped by 6 bases and J by 6 bases; unmatched bases: 7. Germline V CDR1 and CDR2: SGHVS, FQNEAQ. Together with reference TRBV7-8 and TRBJ2-2, the CDR3 gives the full variable domain: GAGVSQSPRYKVAKRGQDVALRCDPISGHVSLFWYQQALGQGPEFLTYFQNEAQLDKSGLPSDRFFAERPEGSVSTLKIQRTQQEDSAVYLCASRGLTSSGELFFGEGSRLTVL.

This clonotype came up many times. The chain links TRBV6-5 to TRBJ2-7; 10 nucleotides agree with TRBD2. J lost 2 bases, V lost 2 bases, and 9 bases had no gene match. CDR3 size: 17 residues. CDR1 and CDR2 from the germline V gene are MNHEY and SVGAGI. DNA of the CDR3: TGTGCCAGCAGTTACGACCCCCTAGCGGGAGTCCCCTACGAGCAGTACTTC. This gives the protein CASSYDPLAGVPYEQYF.

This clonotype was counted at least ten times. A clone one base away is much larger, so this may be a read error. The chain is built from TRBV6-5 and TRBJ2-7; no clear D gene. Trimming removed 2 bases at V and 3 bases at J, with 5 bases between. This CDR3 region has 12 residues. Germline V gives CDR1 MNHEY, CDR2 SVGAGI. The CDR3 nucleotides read TGTGCCAGCAGTTACAACGGCTACGAGCAGTACTTC. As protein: CASSYNGYEQYF.

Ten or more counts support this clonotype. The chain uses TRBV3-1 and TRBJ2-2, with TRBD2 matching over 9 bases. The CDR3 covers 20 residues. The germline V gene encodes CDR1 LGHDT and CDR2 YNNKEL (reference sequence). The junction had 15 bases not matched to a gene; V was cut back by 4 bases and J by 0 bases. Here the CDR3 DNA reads TGTGCCAGCAGCCCCCGCCCGGGACTAGCTGCCCTCGCGAACACCGGGGAGCTGTTTTTT. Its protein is CASSPRPGLAALANTGELFF.

CDR3 residues: CASGSGTTYEQYF. In DNA, the CDR3 is TGTGCCAGCGGGTCCGGGACAACCTACGAGCAGTACTTC. The rearrangement joins TRBV7-2 to TRBJ2-7; possible D gene TRBD1, 6 bases. V lost 8 bases, J lost 2 bases, and 13 bases lay in between. Germline CDR1 and CDR2: SGHTA and FQGNSA. CDR3 length: 13 amino acids.

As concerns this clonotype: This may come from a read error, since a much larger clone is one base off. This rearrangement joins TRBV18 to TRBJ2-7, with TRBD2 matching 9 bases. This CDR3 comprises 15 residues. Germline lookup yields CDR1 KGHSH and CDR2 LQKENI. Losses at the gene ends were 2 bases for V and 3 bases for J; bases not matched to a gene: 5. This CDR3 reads CASSPASGTIYEQYF. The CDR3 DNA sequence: TGTGCCAGCTCACCAGCTAGCGGGACTATCTACGAGCAGTACTTC.

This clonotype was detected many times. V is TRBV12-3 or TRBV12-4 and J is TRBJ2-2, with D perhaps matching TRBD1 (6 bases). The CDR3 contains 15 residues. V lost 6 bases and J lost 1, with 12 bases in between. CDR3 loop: CASRDQGKNTGELFF. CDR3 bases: TGTGCCAGCAGGGATCAGGGGAAGAACACCGGGGAGCTGTTTTTT.

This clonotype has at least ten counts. The CDR3 DNA sequence: TGTGCCAGTAGTAAGAACCTTCGGGATCAGCCCCAGCATTTT. As protein: CASSKNLRDQPQHF. The chain joins TRBV19 to TRBJ1-5; D is unresolved. The germline CDR1 and CDR2 sequences are LNHDA and SQIVND (reference sequence). Deletions cut 4 bases from V and 5 bases from J, with 12 bases between. The CDR3 spans 14 residues. The full variable domain, rest sourced from reference TRBV19 and TRBJ1-5, is DGGITQSPKYLFRKEGQNVTLSCEQNLNHDAMYWYRQDPGQGLRLIYYSQIVNDFQKGDIAEGYSVSREKKESFPLTVTSAQKNPTAFYLCASSKNLRDQPQHFGDGTRLSIL.

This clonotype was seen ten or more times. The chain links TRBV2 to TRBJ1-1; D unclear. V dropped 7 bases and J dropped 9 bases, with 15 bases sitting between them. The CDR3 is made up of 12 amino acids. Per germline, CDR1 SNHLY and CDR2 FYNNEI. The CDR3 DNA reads TGTGCCAGCACCCCCCAGCGGGTGAAAGCTTTCTTT. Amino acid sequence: CASTPQRVKAFF.

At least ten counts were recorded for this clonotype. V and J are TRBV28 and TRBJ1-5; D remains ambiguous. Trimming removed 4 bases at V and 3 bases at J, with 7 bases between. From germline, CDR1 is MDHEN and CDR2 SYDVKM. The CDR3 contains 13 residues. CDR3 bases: TGTGCCAGCAGTTCTGTACTCAATCAGCCCCAGCATTTT. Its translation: CASSSVLNQPQHF.

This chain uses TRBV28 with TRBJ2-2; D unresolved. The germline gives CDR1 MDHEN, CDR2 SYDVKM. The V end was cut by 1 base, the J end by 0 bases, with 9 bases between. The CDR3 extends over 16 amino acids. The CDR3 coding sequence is TGTGCCAGCAGTTTATTTACGGATTCGAACACCGGGGAGCTGTTTTTT. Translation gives CASSLFTDSNTGELFF.

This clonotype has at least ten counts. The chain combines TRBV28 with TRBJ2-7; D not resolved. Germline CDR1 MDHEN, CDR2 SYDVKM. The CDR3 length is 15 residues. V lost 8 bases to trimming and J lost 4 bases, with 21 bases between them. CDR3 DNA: TGTGCCAGCCGCACCCGAGGTTCCGGCCATTACGAGCAGTACTTC. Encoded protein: CASRTRGSGHYEQYF. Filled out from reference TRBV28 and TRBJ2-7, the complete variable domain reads DVKVTQSSRYLVKRTGEKVFLECVQDMDHENMFWYRQDPGLGLRLIYFSYDVKMKEKGDIPEGYSVSREKKERFSLILESASTNQTSMYLCASRTRGSGHYEQYFGPGTRLTVT.

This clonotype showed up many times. DNA for the CDR3: TGTGCCAGCAGCCACAGGGGGCGCGGAGAGACCCAGTACTTC. It translates to CASSHRGRGETQYF. This chain uses TRBV12-3 or TRBV12-4 with TRBJ2-5, with TRBD1 matching 9 bases. This CDR3 comprises 14 residues. The junction had 6 bases not matched to a gene; V was cut back by 6 bases and J by 4 bases.

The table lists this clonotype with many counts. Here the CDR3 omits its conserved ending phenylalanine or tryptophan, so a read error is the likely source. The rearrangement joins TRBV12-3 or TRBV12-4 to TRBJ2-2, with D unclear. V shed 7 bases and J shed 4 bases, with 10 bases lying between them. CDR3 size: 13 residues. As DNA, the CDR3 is TGTGCCAGCAACTGGGCCGGCACCGGGGAGCTGTTTTAT. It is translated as CASNWAGTGELFY.

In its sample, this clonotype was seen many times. The DNA of the CDR3 is TGTGCCAGCGTGACTAGCAATCAGCCCCAGCATTTT. It encodes CASVTSNQPQHF. The gene calls are TRBV28 and TRBJ1-5; no clear D gene. V shed 8 bases and J shed 0 bases, with 5 bases lying between them. From germline, CDR1 is MDHEN and CDR2 SYDVKM. The CDR3 length is 12 residues.

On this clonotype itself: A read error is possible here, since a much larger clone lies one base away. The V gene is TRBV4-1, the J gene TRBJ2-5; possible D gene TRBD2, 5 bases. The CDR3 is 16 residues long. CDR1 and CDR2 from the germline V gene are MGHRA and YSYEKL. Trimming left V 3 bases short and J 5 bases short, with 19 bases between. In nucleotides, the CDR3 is TGCGCCAGCAGCCAGGTACCGGTACTAGATGGGGAGACCCAGTACTTC. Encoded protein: CASSQVPVLDGETQYF.

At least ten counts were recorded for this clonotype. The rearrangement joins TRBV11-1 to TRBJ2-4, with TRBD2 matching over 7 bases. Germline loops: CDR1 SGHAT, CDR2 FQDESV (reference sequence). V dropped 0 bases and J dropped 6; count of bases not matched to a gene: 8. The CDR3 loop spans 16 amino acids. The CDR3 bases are TGTGCCAGCAGCTTAGCGGGAGGGCCCAAGGGAAACATTCAGTACTTC. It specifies CASSLAGGPKGNIQYF. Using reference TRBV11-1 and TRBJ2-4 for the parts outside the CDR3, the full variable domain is EAEVAQSPRYKITEKSQAVAFWCDPISGHATLYWYRQILGQGPELLVQFQDESVVDDSQLPKDRFSAERLKGVDSTLKIQPAELGDSAMYLCASSLAGGPKGNIQYFGAGTRLSVL.

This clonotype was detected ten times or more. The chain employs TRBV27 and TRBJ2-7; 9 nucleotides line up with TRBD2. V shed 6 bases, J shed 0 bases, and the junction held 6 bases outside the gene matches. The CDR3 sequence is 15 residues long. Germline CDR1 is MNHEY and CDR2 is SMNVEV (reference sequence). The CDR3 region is CASRLKTSGSYEQYF. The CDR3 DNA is TGTGCCAGCAGACTAAAGACTAGCGGCTCCTACGAGCAGTACTTC.

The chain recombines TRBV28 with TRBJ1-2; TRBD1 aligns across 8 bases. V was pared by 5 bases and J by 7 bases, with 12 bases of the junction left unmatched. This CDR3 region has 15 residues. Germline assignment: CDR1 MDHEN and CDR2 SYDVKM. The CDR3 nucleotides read TGTGCCAGCAGTCGAATCCTGGACAGGGCTCGTGGCTACACCTTC. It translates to CASSRILDRARGYTF.

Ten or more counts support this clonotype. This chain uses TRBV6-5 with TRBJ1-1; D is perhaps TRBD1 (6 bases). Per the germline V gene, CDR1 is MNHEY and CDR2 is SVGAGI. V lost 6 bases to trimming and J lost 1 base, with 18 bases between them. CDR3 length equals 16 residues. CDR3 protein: CASRSGGRERNTEAFF. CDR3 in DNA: TGTGCCAGCAGATCTGGGGGGCGAGAAAGGAACACTGAAGCTTTCTTT.

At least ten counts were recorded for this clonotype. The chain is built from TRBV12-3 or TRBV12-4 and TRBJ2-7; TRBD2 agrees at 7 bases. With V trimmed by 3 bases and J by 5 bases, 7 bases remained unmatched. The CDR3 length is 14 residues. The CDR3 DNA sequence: TGTGCCAGCAGTTTTAGTGCGGGAGACAACGAGCAGTACTTC. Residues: CASSFSAGDNEQYF.